Given below is one T cell receptor (beta chain) in context. The source of the sample is a study of shared clonotypes between healthy human individuals. The overall study: Ranging from 18 to 49 in age, donors were a couple of women and a few men. The plates for each donor numbered three CD4 naive, three CD4 memory, two CD8 naive and one CD8 memory.

Assay used: immunoSEQ multiplex PCR; TCRdb lists only in-frame clones, some missing. The table records about 2.2 million clones, 93% of them present only once. The naive CD8 population came from CD45RO-negative cells selected for CCR7, without terminally differentiated effector memory CD45RA+ cells. The donors, healthy adults who were HIV-negative, had experienced no recent acute infections or vaccinations. Per the germline V gene, CDR1 is MNHEY and CDR2 is SMNVEV (reference sequence). Trimming shortened V by 5 bases and J by 2 bases, and 10 bases separated the two germline ends. This CDR3 region has 13 residues.

The sequenced sample was naive CD8+ T cells from PBMCs. The chain links TRBV27 to TRBJ2-7; D is unclear. This sequence originates from a man aged 18 to 29 in good health. Some clones in this sample may be carry-over from other donors' samples. The CDR3 coding sequence is TGTGCCAGCAGTCCCCTCCACACCTACGAGCAGTACTTC. Amino acid sequence: CASSPLHTYEQYF.